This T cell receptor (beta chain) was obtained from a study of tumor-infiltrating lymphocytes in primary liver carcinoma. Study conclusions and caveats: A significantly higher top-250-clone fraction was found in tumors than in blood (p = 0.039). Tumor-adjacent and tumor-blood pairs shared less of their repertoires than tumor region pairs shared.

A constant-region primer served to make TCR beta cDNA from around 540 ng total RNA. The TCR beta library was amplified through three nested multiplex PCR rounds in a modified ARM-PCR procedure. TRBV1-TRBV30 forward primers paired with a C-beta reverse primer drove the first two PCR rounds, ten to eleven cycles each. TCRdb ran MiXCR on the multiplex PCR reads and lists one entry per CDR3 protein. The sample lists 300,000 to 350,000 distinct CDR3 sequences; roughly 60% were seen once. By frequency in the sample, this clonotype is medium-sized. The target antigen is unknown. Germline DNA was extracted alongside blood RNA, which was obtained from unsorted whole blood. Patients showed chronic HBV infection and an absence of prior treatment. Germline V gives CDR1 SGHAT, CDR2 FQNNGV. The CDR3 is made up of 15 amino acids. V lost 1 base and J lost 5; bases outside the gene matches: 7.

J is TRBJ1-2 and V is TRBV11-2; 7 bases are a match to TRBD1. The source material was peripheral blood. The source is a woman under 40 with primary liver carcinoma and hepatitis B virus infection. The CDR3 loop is CASSLGGGGWYGYTF. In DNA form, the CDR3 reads TGTGCCAGCAGCTTAGGCGGAGGGGGCTGGTATGGCTACACCTTC.